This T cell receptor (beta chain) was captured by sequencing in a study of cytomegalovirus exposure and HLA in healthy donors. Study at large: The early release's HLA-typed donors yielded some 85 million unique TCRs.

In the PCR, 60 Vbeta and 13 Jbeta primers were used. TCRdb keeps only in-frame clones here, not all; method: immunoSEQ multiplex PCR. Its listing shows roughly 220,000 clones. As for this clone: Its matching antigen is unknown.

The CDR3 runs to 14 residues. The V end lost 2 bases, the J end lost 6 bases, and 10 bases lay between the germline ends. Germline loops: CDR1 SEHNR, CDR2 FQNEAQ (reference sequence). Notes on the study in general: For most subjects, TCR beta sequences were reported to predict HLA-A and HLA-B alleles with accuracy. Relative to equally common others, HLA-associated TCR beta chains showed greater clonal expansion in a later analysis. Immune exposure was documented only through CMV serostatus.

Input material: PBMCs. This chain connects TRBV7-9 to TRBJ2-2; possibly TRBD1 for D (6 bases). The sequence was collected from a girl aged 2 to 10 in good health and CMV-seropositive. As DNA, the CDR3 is TGTGCCAGCAGCTTATCCAGGGGCGCCGGGGAGCTGTTTTTT. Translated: CASSLSRGAGELFF.